The 15 T cell receptor beta chains presented below share a single source sample, sequenced in a study of cytomegalovirus exposure and HLA in healthy donors. The PCR used 60 Vbeta and 13 Jbeta primers. TCRdb's table, derived via immunoSEQ multiplex PCR, lists solely in-frame clones and lacks some. The sample lists roughly 110,000 clones, 60% to 80% occurring once. The sample was PBMCs. The receptors here all came from a man in his forties in good health and CMV-seronegative.

The J gene is TRBJ2-7, the V gene TRBV5-4; TRBD2 is a possible D gene (6 bases). Germline values: CDR1 SGHNT, CDR2 YYREEE (reference sequence). The length of the CDR3 is 13 residues. V was pared by 3 bases and J by 5 bases, with 12 bases between. This CDR3 is CASSWGLGDEQYF. CDR3 sequence (DNA): TGTGCCAGCAGCTGGGGACTTGGGGACGAGCAGTACTTC. The full variable domain, rest sourced from reference TRBV5-4 and TRBJ2-7, is ETGVTQSPTHLIKTRGQQVTLRCSSQSGHNTVSWYQQALGQGPQFIFQYYREEENGRGNFPPRFSGLQFPNYSSELNVNALELDDSALYLCASSWGLGDEQYFGPGTRLTVT.

The chain links TRBV13 to TRBJ1-2, with a tentative D call TRBD1 (5 bases). The CDR3 length is 14 residues. Between the trimmed V and J ends, which lost 4 bases and 1 base, there was a span of 10 bases. The germline gives CDR1 PRHDT, CDR2 FYEKMQ (reference sequence). The CDR3: CASSSGRFNYGYTF. The CDR3 coding sequence is TGTGCCAGCAGCTCAGGGAGGTTTAACTATGGCTACACCTTC.

This chain joins TRBV6-7 and TRBJ2-3; 7 bases match TRBD1. TRBV6-7 is labeled an ORF, and its function is uncertain. This CDR3 has 18 amino acids. Unmatched junction bases numbered 11, after V lost 0 bases and J lost 2 bases. The CDR3: CASSYSDPGQRTTDTQYF. CDR3 nucleotide sequence: TGTGCCAGCAGTTACTCGGACCCGGGACAGAGGACCACAGATACGCAGTATTTT.

V is TRBV2 and J is TRBJ2-2; possible D gene TRBD2, 6 bases. The V gene's germline CDR1 is SNHLY and CDR2 FYNNEI. V lost 4 bases and J 6 bases, leaving 15 bases between the germline ends. The CDR3 contains 15 residues. The CDR3 region has the DNA TGTGCCAGCAGTGGGACTATGCGCCAGTCCGGGGAGCTGTTTTTT. Its translation is CASSGTMRQSGELFF. The whole variable domain, remainder taken from reference TRBV2 and TRBJ2-2, is EPEVTQTPSHQVTQMGQEVILRCVPISNHLYFYWYRQILGQKVEFLVSFYNNEISEKSEIFDDQFSVERPDGSNFTLKIRSTKLEDSAMYFCASSGTMRQSGELFFGEGSRLTVL.

The chain joins TRBV5-1 to TRBJ1-4; 8 positions match TRBD1. V lost 10 bases, J lost 7 bases, and 6 bases stayed unmatched. Germline V lookup: CDR1 SGHRS, CDR2 YFSETQ. The CDR3 runs to 12 residues. The CDR3 protein is CASRQGSEKLFF. CDR3 coding DNA: TGCGCCTCCCGACAGGGGAGTGAAAAACTGTTTTTT.

The rearrangement uses TRBV6-5 and TRBJ1-1; D is ambiguous. The CDR3 extends over 14 amino acids. V was shortened by 8 bases and J by 1 base, with 14 bases between the two germline ends. The germline V gene has CDR1 MNHEY and CDR2 SVGAGI. The CDR3 region is CASYKARENTEAFF. The CDR3 DNA sequence: TGTGCCAGCTACAAAGCACGGGAGAACACTGAAGCTTTCTTT.

The chain combines TRBV5-1 with TRBJ2-5, with D perhaps matching TRBD1 (6 bases). Trimming cost V 3 bases and J 0 bases, with 9 bases left between them. Germline lookup yields CDR1 SGHRS and CDR2 YFSETQ. CDR3 length equals 14 residues. CDR3 sequence (DNA): TGCGCCAGCAGCTGGACAGTTAACCAAGAGACCCAGTACTTC. Residues: CASSWTVNQETQYF.

The chain has TRBV4-1 and TRBJ2-7; 8 bases agree with TRBD2. V lost 0 bases, J lost 6 bases, and 13 bases stayed unmatched. Looked up from germline, CDR1 is MGHRA and CDR2 is YSYEKL. The CDR3 spans 17 residues. CDR3 loop: CASSQELLGLARPEQYF. CDR3 nucleotide sequence: TGCGCCAGCAGCCAAGAGTTACTAGGACTAGCCAGACCCGAGCAGTACTTC.

The chain employs TRBV5-6 and TRBJ2-5, with D tentatively TRBD1 (6 bases). The DNA end lines up better with TRBJ2-7; the J call may be wrong. Germline-derived CDR1 and CDR2 are SGHDT and YYEEEE. The CDR3 length is 16 residues. This CDR3 reads CASSFLRDNKEYEQYF. DNA for the CDR3: TGTGCCAGCAGCTTTTTACGGGACAATAAGGAGTACGAGCAGTACTTC.

This clone has only one observation. The CDR3 region is CASSYRQGGSPLHF. CDR3 coding DNA: TGTGCCAGCAGTTACAGGCAGGGGGGATCACCCCTCCACTTT. The rearrangement links TRBV6-5 to TRBJ1-6; 7 nucleotides match TRBD1. Germline V CDR1 and CDR2: MNHEY, SVGAGI. CDR3 length: 14 residues. Trimming cost V 2 bases and J 10 bases; bases outside gene matches: 5.

This chain connects TRBV6-5 to TRBJ1-1; maybe TRBD1 (5 bases). In germline, CDR1 is MNHEY, CDR2 SVGAGI. Trimming took 0 bases from V and 5 from J, leaving 16 bases between them. The CDR3 is made up of 16 amino acids. The CDR3 loop reads CASSYSAGEGGTEAFF. CDR3 coding DNA: TGTGCCAGCAGTTACTCCGCGGGGGAAGGTGGAACTGAAGCTTTCTTT.

The rearrangement uses TRBV7-9 and TRBJ1-5; 7 bases map to TRBD1. Germline V gene sequence: CDR1 SEHNR, CDR2 FQNEAQ (reference sequence). The ends lost 4 bases at V and 4 bases at J; junction bases unmatched: 4. The CDR3 spans 14 residues. CDR3 protein: CASSWGQSNQPQHF. The CDR3 DNA sequence: TGTGCCAGCAGCTGGGGACAGAGTAATCAGCCCCAGCATTTT.

The rearrangement joins TRBV5-1 to TRBJ1-2; D ambiguous. Germline CDR1 is SGHRS and CDR2 is YFSETQ. Trimming left V 0 bases short and J 8 bases short, with 11 bases between. The CDR3 sequence is 13 residues long. The chain's CDR3 is CASSLGQETGYTF. The DNA of the CDR3 is TGCGCCAGCAGCTTGGGACAAGAAACGGGCTACACCTTC.

This clone appeared a single time. The rearrangement links TRBV27 to TRBJ2-7; D is possibly TRBD1 (6 bases). The ends were cut back, 7 bases at V and 2 bases at J, with 18 bases in the middle. Per the germline V gene, CDR1 is MNHEY and CDR2 is SMNVEV (reference sequence). This CDR3 spans 15 amino acids. The CDR3 DNA is TGTGCCAGCAAGCGAGAGGCAGGGACAACCTACGAGCAGTACTTC. Protein: CASKREAGTTYEQYF.

This clone appeared a few times. J is TRBJ2-1 and V is TRBV7-8, with 14 bases lining up with TRBD2. Trimming took 2 bases from V and 8 from J; bases not matched to a gene: 8. This CDR3 has 17 residues. Germline V gives CDR1 SGHVS, CDR2 FQNEAQ. The CDR3 sequence: CASSLKGGLAGADEQFF. In nucleotides, the CDR3 is TGTGCCAGCAGCTTAAAAGGGGGACTAGCGGGGGCTGATGAGCAGTTCTTC. The full variable domain, in which reference TRBV7-8 and TRBJ2-1 provide the parts outside the CDR3, is GAGVSQSPRYKVAKRGQDVALRCDPISGHVSLFWYQQALGQGPEFLTYFQNEAQLDKSGLPSDRFFAERPEGSVSTLKIQRTQQEDSAVYLCASSLKGGLAGADEQFFGPGTRLTVL.